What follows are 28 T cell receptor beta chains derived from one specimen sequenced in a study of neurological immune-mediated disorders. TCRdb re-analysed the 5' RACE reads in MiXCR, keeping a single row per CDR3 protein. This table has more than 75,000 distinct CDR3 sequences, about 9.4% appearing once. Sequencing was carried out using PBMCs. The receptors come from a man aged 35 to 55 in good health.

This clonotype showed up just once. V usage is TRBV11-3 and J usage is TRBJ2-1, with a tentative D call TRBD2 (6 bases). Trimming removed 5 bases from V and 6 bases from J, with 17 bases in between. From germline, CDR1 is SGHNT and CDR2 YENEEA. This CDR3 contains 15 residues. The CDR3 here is CASSPAGPKGNEQFF. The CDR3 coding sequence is TGTGCCAGCAGCCCGGCGGGACCAAAAGGCAATGAGCAGTTCTTC.

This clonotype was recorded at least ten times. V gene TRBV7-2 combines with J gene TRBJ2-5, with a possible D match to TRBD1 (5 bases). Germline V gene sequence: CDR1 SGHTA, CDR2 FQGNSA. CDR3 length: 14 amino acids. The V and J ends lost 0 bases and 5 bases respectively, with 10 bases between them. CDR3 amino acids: CASSLARAGETQYF. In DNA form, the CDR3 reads TGTGCCAGCAGCTTAGCCAGGGCAGGGGAGACCCAGTACTTC.

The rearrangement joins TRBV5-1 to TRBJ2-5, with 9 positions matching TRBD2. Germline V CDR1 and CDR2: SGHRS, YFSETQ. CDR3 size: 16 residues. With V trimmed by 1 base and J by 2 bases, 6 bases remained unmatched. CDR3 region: CASSLNSAGGQETQYF. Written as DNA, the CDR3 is TGCGCCAGCAGCTTGAATTCGGCGGGAGGGCAAGAGACCCAGTACTTC. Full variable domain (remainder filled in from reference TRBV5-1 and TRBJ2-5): KAGVTQTPRYLIKTRGQQVTLSCSPISGHRSVSWYQQTPGQGLQFLFEYFSETQRNKGNFPGRFSGRQFSNSRSEMNVSTLELGDSALYLCASSLNSAGGQETQYFGPGTRLLVL.

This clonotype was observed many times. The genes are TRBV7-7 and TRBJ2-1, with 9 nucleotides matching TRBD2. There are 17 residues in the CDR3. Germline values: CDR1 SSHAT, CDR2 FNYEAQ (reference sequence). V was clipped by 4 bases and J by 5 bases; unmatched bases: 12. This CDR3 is CASSSLLSAGGDNEQFF. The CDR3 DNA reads TGTGCCAGCAGCTCCCTCCTCTCCGCGGGGGGGGACAATGAGCAGTTCTTC.

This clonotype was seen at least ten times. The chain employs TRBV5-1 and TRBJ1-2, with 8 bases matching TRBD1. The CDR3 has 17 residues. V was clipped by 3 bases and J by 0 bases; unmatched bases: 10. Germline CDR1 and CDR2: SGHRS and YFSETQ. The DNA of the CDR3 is TGCGCCAGCAGCTCCAGGAATTTGGGACAGGCTAACTATGGCTACACCTTC. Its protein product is CASSSRNLGQANYGYTF.

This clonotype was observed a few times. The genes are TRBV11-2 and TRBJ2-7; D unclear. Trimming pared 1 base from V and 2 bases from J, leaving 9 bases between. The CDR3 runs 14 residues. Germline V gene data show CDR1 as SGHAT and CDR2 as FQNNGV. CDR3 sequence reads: CASSLGHAAYEQYF. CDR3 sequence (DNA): TGTGCCAGCAGCTTAGGACACGCGGCCTACGAGCAGTACTTC.

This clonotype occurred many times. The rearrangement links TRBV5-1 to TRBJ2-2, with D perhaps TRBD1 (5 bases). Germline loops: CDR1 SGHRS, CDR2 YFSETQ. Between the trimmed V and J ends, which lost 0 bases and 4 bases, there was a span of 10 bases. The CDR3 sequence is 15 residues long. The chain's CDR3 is CASSLGTQGTGELFF. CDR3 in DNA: TGCGCCAGCAGCTTGGGGACCCAGGGCACCGGGGAGCTGTTTTTT.

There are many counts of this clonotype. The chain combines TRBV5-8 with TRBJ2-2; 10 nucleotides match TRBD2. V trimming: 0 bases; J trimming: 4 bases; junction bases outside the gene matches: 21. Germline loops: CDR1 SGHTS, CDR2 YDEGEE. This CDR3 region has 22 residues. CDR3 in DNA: TGTGCCAGCAGCTTGGCCCAGACAGTCCTAGCGGGAGAAAAATGGAGCACCGGGGAGCTGTTTTTT. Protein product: CASSLAQTVLAGEKWSTGELFF.

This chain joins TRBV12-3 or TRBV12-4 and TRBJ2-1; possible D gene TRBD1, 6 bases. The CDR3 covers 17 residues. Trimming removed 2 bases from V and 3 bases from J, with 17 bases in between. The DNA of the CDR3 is TGTGCCAGCAGTTTATCGCCTTGGGGGACACTCTACAATGAGCAGTTCTTC. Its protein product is CASSLSPWGTLYNEQFF.

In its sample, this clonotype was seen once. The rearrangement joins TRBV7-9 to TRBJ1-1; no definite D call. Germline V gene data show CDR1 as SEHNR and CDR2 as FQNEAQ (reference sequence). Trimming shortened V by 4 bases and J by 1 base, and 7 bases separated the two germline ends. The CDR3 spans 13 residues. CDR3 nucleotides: TGTGCCAGCAGCTCCTATACGAACACTGAAGCTTTCTTT. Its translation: CASSSYTNTEAFF.

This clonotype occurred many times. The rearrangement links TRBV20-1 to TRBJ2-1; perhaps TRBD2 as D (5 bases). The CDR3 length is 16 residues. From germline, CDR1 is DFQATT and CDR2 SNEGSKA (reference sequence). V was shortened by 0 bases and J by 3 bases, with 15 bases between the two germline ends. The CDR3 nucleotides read TGCAGTGCTAGAGACCCCAGACTAAGCCGCTACAATGAGCAGTTCTTC. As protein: CSARDPRLSRYNEQFF.

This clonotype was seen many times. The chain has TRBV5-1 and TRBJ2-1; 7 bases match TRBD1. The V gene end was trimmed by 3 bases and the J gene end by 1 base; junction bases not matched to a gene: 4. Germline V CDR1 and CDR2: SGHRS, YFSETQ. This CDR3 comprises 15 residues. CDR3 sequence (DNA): TGCGCCAGCAGCTACACAGGGGAATCCTACAATGAGCAGTTCTTC. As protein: CASSYTGESYNEQFF.

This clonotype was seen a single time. CDR3 nucleotide sequence: TGTGCCAGCAGCTTATGGGCTGCCTCTAACTATGGCTACACCTTC. Residues: CASSLWAASNYGYTF. The chain carries TRBV7-9 and TRBJ1-2; D remains ambiguous. This CDR3 spans 15 amino acids. Trimming cost V 2 bases and J 0 bases, with 10 bases left between them. Germline V gene sequence: CDR1 SEHNR, CDR2 FQNEAQ (reference sequence).

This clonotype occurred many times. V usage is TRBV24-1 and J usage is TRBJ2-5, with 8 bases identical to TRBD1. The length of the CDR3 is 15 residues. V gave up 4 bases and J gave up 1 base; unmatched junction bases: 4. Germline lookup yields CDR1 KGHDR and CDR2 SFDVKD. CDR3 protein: CATSDPGQGQETQYF. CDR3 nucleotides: TGTGCCACCAGTGACCCCGGACAGGGCCAAGAGACCCAGTACTTC.

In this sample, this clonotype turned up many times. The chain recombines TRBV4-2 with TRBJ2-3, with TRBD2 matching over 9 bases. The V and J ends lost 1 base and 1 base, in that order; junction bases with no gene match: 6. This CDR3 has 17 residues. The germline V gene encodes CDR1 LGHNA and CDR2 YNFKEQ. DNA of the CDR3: TGTGCCAGCAGCCAAGCCGTCGCTAGCGGGGGCACAGATACGCAGTATTTT. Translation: CASSQAVASGGTDTQYF.

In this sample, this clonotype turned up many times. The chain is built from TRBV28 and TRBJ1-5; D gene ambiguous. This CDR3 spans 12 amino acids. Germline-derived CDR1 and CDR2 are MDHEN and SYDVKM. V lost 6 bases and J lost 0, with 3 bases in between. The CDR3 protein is CASRGSNQPQHF. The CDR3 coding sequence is TGTGCCAGCAGGGGTAGCAATCAGCCCCAGCATTTT.

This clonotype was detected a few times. The CDR3 DNA follows: TGTGCCAGCAGTCCCGGACGTTACAATGAGCAGTTCTTC. As protein: CASSPGRYNEQFF. V gene TRBV27 combines with J gene TRBJ2-1; D gene ambiguous. CDR3 length: 13 amino acids. V gave up 5 bases and J gave up 4 bases, with 9 bases separating them. In germline, CDR1 is MNHEY, CDR2 SMNVEV (reference sequence).

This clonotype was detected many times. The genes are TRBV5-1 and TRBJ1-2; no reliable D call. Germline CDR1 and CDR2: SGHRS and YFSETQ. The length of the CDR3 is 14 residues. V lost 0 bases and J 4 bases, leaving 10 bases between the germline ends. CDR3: CASSLGRESYGYTF. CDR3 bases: TGCGCCAGCAGCTTGGGAAGGGAGAGCTATGGCTACACCTTC.

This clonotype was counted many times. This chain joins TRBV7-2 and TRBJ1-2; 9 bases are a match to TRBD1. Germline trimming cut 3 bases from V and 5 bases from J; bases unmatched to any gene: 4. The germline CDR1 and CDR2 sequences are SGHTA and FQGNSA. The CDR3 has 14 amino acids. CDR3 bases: TGTGCCAGCAGCTTGGGACAGGGATGGTATGGCTACACCTTC. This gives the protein CASSLGQGWYGYTF.

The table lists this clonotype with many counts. DNA for the CDR3: TGTGCCAGCAGTGGACAGAGTTTCACAGTTGGGGAGCTGTTTTTT. Translated: CASSGQSFTVGELFF. This chain joins TRBV25-1 and TRBJ2-2; possibly TRBD1 for D (5 bases). Germline V gene sequence: CDR1 MGHDK, CDR2 SYGVNS. The CDR3 extends over 15 amino acids. Trimming cost V 4 bases and J 8 bases, with 17 bases left between them. The full variable domain, with the rest looked up from reference TRBV25-1 and TRBJ2-2, is EADIYQTPRYLVIGTGKKITLECSQTMGHDKMYWYQQDPGMELHLIHYSYGVNSTEKGDLSSESTVSRIRTEHFPLTLESARPSHTSQYLCASSGQSFTVGELFFGEGSRLTVL.

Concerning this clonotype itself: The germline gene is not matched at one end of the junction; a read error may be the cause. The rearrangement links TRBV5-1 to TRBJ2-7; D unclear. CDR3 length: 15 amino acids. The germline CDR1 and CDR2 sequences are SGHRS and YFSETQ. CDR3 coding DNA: TGCGCCAGCAACTTGGTAGCAGCGCACTCCTACGAGCAGTACTTC. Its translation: CASNLVAAHSYEQYF. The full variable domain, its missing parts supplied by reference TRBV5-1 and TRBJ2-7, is KAGVTQTPRYLIKTRGQQVTLSCSPISGHRSVSWYQQTPGQGLQFLFEYFSETQRNKGNFPGRFSGRQFSNSRSEMNVSTLELGDSALYLCASNLVAAHSYEQYFGPGTRLTVT.

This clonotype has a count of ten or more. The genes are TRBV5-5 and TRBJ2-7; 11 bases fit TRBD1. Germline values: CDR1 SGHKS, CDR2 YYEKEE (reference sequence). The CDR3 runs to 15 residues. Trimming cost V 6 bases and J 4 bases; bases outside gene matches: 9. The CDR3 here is CASTLSGTGGYEQYF. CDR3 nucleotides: TGTGCCAGCACCCTTAGTGGGACAGGGGGGTACGAGCAGTACTTC.

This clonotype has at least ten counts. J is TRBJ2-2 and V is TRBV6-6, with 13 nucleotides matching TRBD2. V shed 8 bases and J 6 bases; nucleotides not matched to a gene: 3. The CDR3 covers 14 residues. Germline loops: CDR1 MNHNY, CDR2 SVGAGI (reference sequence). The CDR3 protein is CASGGTSGAGELFF. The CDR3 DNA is TGTGCCAGCGGGGGGACTAGCGGGGCCGGGGAGCTGTTTTTT.

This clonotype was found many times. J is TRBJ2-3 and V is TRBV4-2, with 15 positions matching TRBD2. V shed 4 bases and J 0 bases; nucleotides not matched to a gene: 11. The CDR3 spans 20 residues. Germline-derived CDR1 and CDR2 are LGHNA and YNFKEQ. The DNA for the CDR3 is TGTGCCAGCAGCCCGCACCCCGGGACTAGCGGGGGGACTAGCACAGATACGCAGTATTTT. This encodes CASSPHPGTSGGTSTDTQYF.

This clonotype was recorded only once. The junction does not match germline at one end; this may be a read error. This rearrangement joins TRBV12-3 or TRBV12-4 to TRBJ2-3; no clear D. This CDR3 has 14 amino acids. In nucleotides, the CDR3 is TGCGCCAGCACGGTAGCTGCCGACACAGATACGCAGTATTTT. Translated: CASTVAADTDTQYF.

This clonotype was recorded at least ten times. The DNA for the CDR3 is TGCAGTGCTTCTCAACCTTTCGGCGGGATGAACACTGAAGCTTTCTTT. This codes for CSASQPFGGMNTEAFF. The V gene is TRBV20-1, the J gene TRBJ1-1; D unresolved. The V end was cut by 5 bases, the J end by 0 bases, with 19 bases between. The germline CDR1 and CDR2 sequences are DFQATT and SNEGSKA (reference sequence). This CDR3 comprises 16 residues.

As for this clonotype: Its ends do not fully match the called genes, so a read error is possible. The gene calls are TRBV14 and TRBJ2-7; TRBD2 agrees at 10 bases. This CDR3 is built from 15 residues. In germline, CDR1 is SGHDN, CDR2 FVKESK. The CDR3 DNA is TGTGCCAGCAGCCGGACTAGCGGCAGCTCCTTCGAGCGGTACTTC. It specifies CASSRTSGSSFERYF. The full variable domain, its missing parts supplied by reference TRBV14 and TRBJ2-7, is EAGVTQFPSHSVIEKGQTVTLRCDPISGHDNLYWYRRVMGKEIKFLLHFVKESKQDESGMPNNRFLAERTGGTYSTLKVQPAELEDSGVYFCASSRTSGSSFERYFGPGTRLTVT.

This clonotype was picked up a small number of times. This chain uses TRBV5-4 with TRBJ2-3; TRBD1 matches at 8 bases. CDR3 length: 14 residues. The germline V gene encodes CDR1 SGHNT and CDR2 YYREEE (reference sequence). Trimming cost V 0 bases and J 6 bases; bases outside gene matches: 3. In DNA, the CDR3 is TGTGCCAGCAGCTTGGCAGGGGGCCGGGATACGCAGTATTTT. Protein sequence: CASSLAGGRDTQYF. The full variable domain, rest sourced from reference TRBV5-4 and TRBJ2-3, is ETGVTQSPTHLIKTRGQQVTLRCSSQSGHNTVSWYQQALGQGPQFIFQYYREEENGRGNFPPRFSGLQFPNYSSELNVNALELDDSALYLCASSLAGGRDTQYFGPGTRLTVL.